Presented here are 8 T cell receptor beta chains from one specimen sequenced in a study of OX40 agonist ivuxolimab in advanced cancers. Sequencing was performed with immunoSEQ multiplex PCR; in TCRdb, only in-frame clones are kept and a portion is missing. The data show some 64,000 clones, more than 90% seen once. The sequences come from CD4+ or CD8+ T cells sorted from blood, collected in a trial of the OX40 agonist ivuxolimab. These TCRs come from an adult with an advanced solid tumor such as melanoma, head and neck, liver or kidney cancer.

This chain links TRBV5-4 with TRBJ1-1, with TRBD1 matching over 10 bases. Trimming at V came to 4 bases and at J to 10 bases, leaving 16 bases not matched to a gene. The length of the CDR3 is 16 residues. From germline, CDR1 is SGHNT and CDR2 YYREEE (reference sequence). The CDR3 sequence is CASSPGPDRGGARAFF. CDR3 in DNA: TGTGCCAGCAGCCCCGGACCGGACAGGGGGGGAGCGAGAGCTTTCTTT.

The V and J genes are TRBV18 and TRBJ2-1; 8 bases line up with TRBD2. From germline, CDR1 is KGHSH and CDR2 LQKENI. The length of the CDR3 is 15 residues. The junction had 12 bases not matched to a gene; V was cut back by 9 bases and J by 5 bases. The DNA of the CDR3 is TGTGCCAGTCGCAAACCAGCGGGAGAAGACAATGAGCAGTTCTTC. Translation: CASRKPAGEDNEQFF.

J is TRBJ2-1 and V is TRBV5-1, with D unresolved. The CDR3 totals 14 residues. The V gene's germline CDR1 is SGHRS and CDR2 YFSETQ. Trimming took 7 bases from V and 6 from J, leaving 17 bases between them. CDR3 sequence (DNA): TGCGCCAGCGTCCTAGGGCCCGGCCCCAATGAGCAGTTCTTC. It translates to CASVLGPGPNEQFF.

The V call is TRBV6-1, the J call TRBJ2-1, with D unresolved. Germline CDR1 reads MNHNS; CDR2 reads SASEGT. CDR3 length: 14 amino acids. Trimming left V 10 bases short and J 0 bases short, with 13 bases between. The CDR3 nucleotides are TGTGCCACCAGCGATTTAATCTCCTACAATGAGCAGTTCTTC. It encodes CATSDLISYNEQFF.

This rearrangement joins TRBV7-9 to TRBJ1-1; D remains ambiguous. The CDR3 has 14 residues. CDR1 is SEHNR, CDR2 FQNEAQ, per germline (reference sequence). V dropped 5 bases and J dropped 1 base, with 11 bases sitting between them. The CDR3 region has the DNA TGTGCCAGCAGCCGGATCGAAAGGAACACTGAAGCTTTCTTT. This sequence encodes CASSRIERNTEAFF.

The V gene is TRBV7-2, the J gene TRBJ2-7, with 15 bases matching TRBD2. V was clipped by 6 bases and J by 12 bases; unmatched bases: 15. CDR3 length: 16 residues. The germline V gene encodes CDR1 SGHTA and CDR2 FQGNSA. The DNA for the CDR3 is TGTGCCAGCAGACCACCGGGACTAGCGGGGGGAGCCCACTTGTACTTC. Amino acids: CASRPPGLAGGAHLYF.

V gene TRBV11-1 combines with J gene TRBJ1-1; maybe TRBD1 (6 bases). Trimming left V 1 base short and J 0 bases short, with 18 bases between. This CDR3 has 18 residues. From germline, CDR1 is SGHAT and CDR2 FQDESV (reference sequence). The CDR3 reads CASSLDRTEQLMNTEAFF. The DNA of the CDR3 is TGTGCCAGCAGCTTAGACAGGACAGAGCAACTCATGAACACTGAAGCTTTCTTT. Using reference TRBV11-1 and TRBJ1-1 for the parts outside the CDR3, the full variable domain is EAEVAQSPRYKITEKSQAVAFWCDPISGHATLYWYRQILGQGPELLVQFQDESVVDDSQLPKDRFSAERLKGVDSTLKIQPAELGDSAMYLCASSLDRTEQLMNTEAFFGQGTRLTVV.

This sequence joins TRBV5-4 and TRBJ2-2; D call uncertain. Germline V CDR1 and CDR2: SGHNT, YYREEE (reference sequence). V lost 4 bases to trimming and J lost 6 bases, with 10 bases between them. This CDR3 region has 13 residues. CDR3 in amino acids: CASSALRAGELFF. DNA for the CDR3: TGTGCCAGCAGCGCATTAAGGGCCGGGGAGCTGTTTTTT.